The clone carrying this T cell receptor (beta chain) has a count of ten or more. These data come from a study of T cells of healthy individuals. This CDR3 contains 14 residues. V gave up 6 bases and J gave up 8 bases; unmatched junction bases: 10. TCRdb used MiXCR to reprocess the 5' RACE reads, holding one entry per CDR3 protein. This table holds some 69,000 distinct CDR3 sequences, 15% to 20% found once. The chain has TRBV12-3 or TRBV12-4 and TRBJ2-4; 7 bases align to TRBD1. This TCR was recovered from a human donor in good health. CDR3 sequence: CASRPMDDRDIQYF. In nucleotides, the CDR3 is TGTGCCAGCAGGCCAATGGACGACAGGGACATTCAGTACTTC.